The subject of this entry is one T cell receptor beta chain. Documented time point: pretreatment peripheral blood. Each patient supplied 1 to 8 pretreatment and on-treatment samples. With 4 bases clipped from V and 3 bases from J, the junction kept 5 bases outside the gene matches. The CDR3 has 14 amino acids. Per germline, CDR1 SGHKS and CDR2 YYEKEE (reference sequence). The sample belongs to a study of PD-L1 blockade in urothelial cancer. In the study overall: Males with bladder-origin urothelial cancer made up about nine tenths of the roughly 29 patients. Patients' histories included 0 to 3 prior chemotherapy regimens. Analyzed time points were 3 weeks (second dose) and 6 weeks after therapy began.

This table comes from immunoSEQ multiplex PCR, and its TCRdb copy is limited to in-frame clones, with some not included. The sample includes 95,000 or so clones, roughly 91% of them seen just once. The TCR was taken from a man aged 55 to 70 with urothelial cancer. The genes are TRBV5-5 and TRBJ2-5, with 8 bases matching TRBD1. Sequences were derived from PBMCs, sampled around atezolizumab (anti-PD-L1) treatment. CDR3 amino acids: CASSAGQGKETQYF. CDR3 nucleotides: TGTGCCAGCAGCGCCGGACAGGGAAAAGAGACCCAGTACTTC.